This T cell receptor (beta chain) comes out of a study of blood T cell repertoires in COVID-19. Methods used by the authors: The authors estimated nucleated cell counts from reference gene primer amplification. Profiling relied on immunoSEQ multiplex PCR, and the TCRdb table lists in-frame clones only, not all of them. That table furnishes V, J and clone size, whereas the DNA furnished D and trimming. The sample shows about 190,000 clones, around 80% of them seen only once. Sequenced sample: PBMCs or T cells enriched from blood (not recorded which). The source of this sequence is a woman between 45 and 60 years old with acute COVID-19.

CDR3 loop: CASSPLGQGVGSNQPQHF. CDR3 coding DNA: TGTGCCAGCTCCCCTCTGGGACAGGGAGTGGGAAGCAATCAGCCCCAGCATTTT. This chain links TRBV18 with TRBJ1-5; 9 bases are a match to TRBD1. With V trimmed by 6 bases and J by 1 base, 13 bases remained unmatched. Germline CDR1 reads KGHSH; CDR2 reads LQKENI. The CDR3 length is 18 residues. The variable domain in full, with the rest retrieved from reference TRBV18 and TRBJ1-5, is NAGVMQNPRHLVRRRGQEARLRCSPMKGHSHVYWYRQLPEEGLKFMVYLQKENIIDESGMPKERFSAEFPKEGPSILRIQQVVRGDSAAYFCASSPLGQGVGSNQPQHFGDGTRLSIL.